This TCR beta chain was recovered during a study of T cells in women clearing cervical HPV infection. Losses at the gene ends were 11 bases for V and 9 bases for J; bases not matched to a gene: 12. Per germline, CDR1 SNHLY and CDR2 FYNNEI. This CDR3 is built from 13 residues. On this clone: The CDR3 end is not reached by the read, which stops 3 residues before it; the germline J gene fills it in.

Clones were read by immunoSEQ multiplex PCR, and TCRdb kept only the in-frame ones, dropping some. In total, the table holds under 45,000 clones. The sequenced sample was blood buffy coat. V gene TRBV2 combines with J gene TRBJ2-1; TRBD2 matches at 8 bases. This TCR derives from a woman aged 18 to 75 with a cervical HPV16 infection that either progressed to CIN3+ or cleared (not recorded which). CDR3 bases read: TGTGCCCTCGCCAGGGGACTAGAGGGTGAG. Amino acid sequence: CALARGLEGE. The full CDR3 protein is CALARGLEGEQFF.